The clone carrying this TCR beta chain was counted a few times. What it binds is not known. Molecular barcoding with unique molecular identifiers was used for the TCRbeta library. MiXCR, run by TCRdb on the PCR reads, gives a single entry per CDR3 protein. The repertoire consists of hundreds of thousands of distinct CDR3 sequences, with around 13% occurring once and the leading ten covering roughly 0.84%. This sample is drawn from a study of T-cell reconstitution after alpha-beta-depleted transplantation in children. Germline assignment: CDR1 SGHVS and CDR2 FQNEAQ. This CDR3 comprises 17 residues. Trimming pared 4 bases from V and 4 bases from J, leaving 21 bases between. Findings of the study overall: It was reported that alpha-beta T cells came from several hundred expanded graft clones (about two months after transplant). It was newly produced T cells that mostly accounted for T-cell counts and diversity one year after transplant. There were some patients whose high TCRbeta diversity at day 60 came from surviving recipient T cells and thymic progenitors.

The chain has TRBV7-8 and TRBJ2-3; D remains ambiguous. The sample consisted of PBMCs, taken before TCRalphabeta/CD19-depleted stem cell transplant. The receptor's source is a girl aged 2 to 10 with congenital amegakaryocytic thrombocytopenia, due to receive a stem cell transplant. The CDR3 DNA reads as TGTGCCAGCAGCTCCCCCACCGGGTCCCTTGGGTCAGATACGCAGTATTTT. Its translation: CASSSPTGSLGSDTQYF.